Listed below are T cell receptor beta chains from one sample, sequenced in a study of blood T cells in healthy people across ages. TCRdb re-called the 5' RACE reads through MiXCR, storing one row per CDR3 protein. This repertoire shows 1.5 million to 2 million distinct CDR3 sequences, around half found once; its top ten account for approximately 2.1%. Sequencing was carried out using blood. These receptors originate from a middle-aged woman in good health. Both conserved end residues are part of each CDR3. A D gene is named only where the DNA matches it firmly.

TRBV4-3	TRBJ1-6	.	CASSQEEGNSPLHF
TRBV27	TRBJ1-4	TRBD1	CATRTGNEKLFF
TRBV3-1	TRBJ2-1	TRBD1	CASSQRTGWYEQFF
TRBV7-9	TRBJ2-5	.	CASSLATAGQETQYF
TRBV2	TRBJ2-1	.	CASSLLISGSYNEQFF
TRBV7-9	TRBJ2-5	.	CASSLVEHPQETQYF
TRBV5-1	TRBJ2-5	TRBD1	CASSTGQGAETQYF
TRBV25-1	TRBJ1-2	.	CASSISEFGGYTF
TRBV28	TRBJ2-5	TRBD1	CASSLDVDRGETQYF
TRBV5-4	TRBJ2-6	.	CASGYTISGANVLTF
TRBV6-5	TRBJ1-4	.	CASSAKGEKLFF
TRBV6-1	TRBJ1-4	.	CASSPRPGTSNEKLFF
TRBV4-1	TRBJ2-3	TRBD2	CASSQVAGGSTDTQYF
TRBV18	TRBJ2-7	TRBD2	CASSDRRGGSYEQYF
TRBV7-2	TRBJ2-3	.	CASSLASQGGADTQYF